One sample yielded the 5 T cell receptor beta chains listed below, sequenced in a study of blood T cell repertoires in COVID-19. Measured with immunoSEQ multiplex PCR; TCRdb has only the in-frame clones, and not every one. This sample has 350,000 or so clones, with around 89% found just once. The material sequenced was peripheral blood. Receptors originate from a man younger than 35 with active or convalescent COVID-19.

This rearrangement joins TRBV19 to TRBJ1-2; 11 positions agree with TRBD1. V shed 4 bases, J shed 6 bases, and the junction held 7 bases outside the gene matches. The length of the CDR3 is 15 residues. CDR1 is LNHDA, CDR2 SQIVND, per germline (reference sequence). CDR3 in DNA: TGTGCCAGTAGTACTTCGGACAGGGGGCTTAATGGCTACACCTTC. This sequence encodes CASSTSDRGLNGYTF.

This chain uses TRBV24-1 with TRBJ2-1; maybe TRBD2 (7 bases). Germline CDR1 reads KGHDR; CDR2 reads SFDVKD. Trimming cost V 3 bases and J 9 bases, with 20 bases left between them. The CDR3 extends over 16 amino acids. The CDR3 spells CATSDPQGRDKGEQFF. The CDR3 coding sequence is TGTGCCACCAGTGATCCGCAGGGGAGGGATAAGGGTGAGCAGTTCTTC.

The V call is TRBV29-1, the J call TRBJ2-1; 8 bases match TRBD2. V trimming: 6 bases; J trimming: 9 bases; junction bases outside the gene matches: 10. This CDR3 comprises 13 residues. The V gene's germline CDR1 is SQVTM and CDR2 ANQGSEA. The CDR3 loop reads CSVGGGPVVEQFF. The CDR3 DNA sequence: TGCAGCGTCGGCGGGGGGCCGGTCGTTGAGCAGTTCTTC.

V usage is TRBV2 and J usage is TRBJ2-7, with 9 bases identical to TRBD1. Germline CDR1 is SNHLY and CDR2 is FYNNEI. The CDR3 runs to 14 residues. V lost 4 bases to trimming and J lost 6 bases; unmatched junction nucleotides: 7. The chain's CDR3 is CASSGPGQGSEQYF. CDR3 bases: TGTGCCAGCAGTGGACCGGGACAGGGCTCCGAGCAGTACTTC. Based on the CDR3 plus reference TRBV2 and TRBJ2-7, the full variable domain is EPEVTQTPSHQVTQMGQEVILRCVPISNHLYFYWYRQILGQKVEFLVSFYNNEISEKSEIFDDQFSVERPDGSNFTLKIRSTKLEDSAMYFCASSGPGQGSEQYFGPGTRLTVT.

As concerns this clone: At one end, the junction sequence differs from germline, possibly due to a read error. The rearrangement joins TRBV5-5 to TRBJ2-6; possibly TRBD1 for D (5 bases). This CDR3 region has 15 residues. The germline V gene has CDR1 SGHKS and CDR2 YYEKEE (reference sequence). CDR3 sequence reads: CASSFRFSGANVLTF. As DNA, the CDR3 is TGTGCCAGCAGCTTCAGATTCTCTGGGGCCAACGTGCTGACTTTC.